This T cell receptor beta chain comes out of a study of T cell changes during pregnancy in multiple sclerosis. V lost 5 bases, J lost 5 bases, and 9 bases stayed unmatched. Germline values: CDR1 SGHTA, CDR2 FQGTGA. The CDR3 consists of 16 residues. Libraries were prepared by immunoSEQ multiplex PCR; TCRdb keeps only in-frame clonotypes and omits some of them. The table has more than 65,000 clones, 91% seen once. The genes are TRBV7-3 and TRBJ2-3; 11 bases align to TRBD1. This specimen consisted of peripheral blood, obtained in the first trimester of pregnancy. The source of this sequence is a female donor with multiple sclerosis, enrolled in a pregnancy study. The CDR3 coding sequence is TGTGCCAGCAGCCTCTCCGGGACAGGGGGGAGAGATACGCAGTATTTT. This gives the protein CASSLSGTGGRDTQYF.